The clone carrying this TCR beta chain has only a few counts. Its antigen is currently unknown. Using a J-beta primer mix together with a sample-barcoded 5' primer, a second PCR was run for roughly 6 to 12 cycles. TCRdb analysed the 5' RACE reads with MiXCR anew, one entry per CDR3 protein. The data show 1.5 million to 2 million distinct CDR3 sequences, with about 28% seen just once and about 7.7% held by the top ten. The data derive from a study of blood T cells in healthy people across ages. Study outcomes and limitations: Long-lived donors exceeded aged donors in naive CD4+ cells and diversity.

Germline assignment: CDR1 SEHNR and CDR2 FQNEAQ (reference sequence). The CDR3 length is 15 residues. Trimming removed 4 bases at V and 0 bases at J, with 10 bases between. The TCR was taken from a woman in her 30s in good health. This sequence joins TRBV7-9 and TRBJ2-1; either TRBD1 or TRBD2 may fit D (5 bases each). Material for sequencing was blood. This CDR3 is CASSWDGSSYNEQFF. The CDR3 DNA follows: TGTGCCAGCAGCTGGGACGGCAGCTCCTACAATGAGCAGTTCTTC.